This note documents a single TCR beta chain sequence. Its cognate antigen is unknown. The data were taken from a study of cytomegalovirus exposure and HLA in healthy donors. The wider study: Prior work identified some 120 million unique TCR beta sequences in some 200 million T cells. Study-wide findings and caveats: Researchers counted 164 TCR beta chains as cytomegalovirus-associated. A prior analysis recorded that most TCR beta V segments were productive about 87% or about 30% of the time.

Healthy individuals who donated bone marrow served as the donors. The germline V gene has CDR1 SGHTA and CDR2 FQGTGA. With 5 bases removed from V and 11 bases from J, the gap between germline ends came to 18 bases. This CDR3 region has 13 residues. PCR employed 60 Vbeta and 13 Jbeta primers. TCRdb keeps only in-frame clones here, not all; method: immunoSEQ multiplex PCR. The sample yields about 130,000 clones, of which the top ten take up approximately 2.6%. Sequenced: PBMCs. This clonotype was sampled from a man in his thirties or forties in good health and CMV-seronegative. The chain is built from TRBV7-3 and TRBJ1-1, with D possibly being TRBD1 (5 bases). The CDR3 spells CASSPAGGAGAFF. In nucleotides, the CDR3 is TGTGCCAGCAGCCCAGCGGGGGGTGCGGGGGCTTTCTTT.